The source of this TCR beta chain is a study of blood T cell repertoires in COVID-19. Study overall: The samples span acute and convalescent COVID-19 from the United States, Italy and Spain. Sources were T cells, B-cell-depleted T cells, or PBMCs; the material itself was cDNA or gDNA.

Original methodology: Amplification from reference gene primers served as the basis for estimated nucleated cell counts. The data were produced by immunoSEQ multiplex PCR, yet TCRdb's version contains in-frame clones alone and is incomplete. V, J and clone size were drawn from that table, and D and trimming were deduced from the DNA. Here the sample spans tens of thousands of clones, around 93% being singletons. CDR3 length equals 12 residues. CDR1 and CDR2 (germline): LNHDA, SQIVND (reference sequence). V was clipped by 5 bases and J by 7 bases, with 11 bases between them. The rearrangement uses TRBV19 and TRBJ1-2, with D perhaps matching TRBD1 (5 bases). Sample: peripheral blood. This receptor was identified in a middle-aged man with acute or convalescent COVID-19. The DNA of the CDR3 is TGTGCCAGTAGTCATCAGGGTTCTGGCTACACCTTC. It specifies CASSHQGSGYTF.